Below, 20 T cell receptor beta chains from the same sample are listed, as sequenced in a study of blood T cell repertoires in COVID-19. The assay was immunoSEQ multiplex PCR, and TCRdb's table has in-frame clones only and misses some. The sample lists about 190,000 clones, under 80% occurring once. Sequenced sample: peripheral blood. These receptors were collected from a man aged 45 to 65 who had recovered from COVID-19.

The chain recombines TRBV21-1 with TRBJ2-3; the table's D call of TRBD2 was not tested on the DNA. TRBV21-1 is annotated as a pseudogene. The CDR3 is 16 amino acids. The CDR3 nucleotides are TGTGCCAGCAGCACCGGACTTGGTTATGGCACAGATACGCAGTATTTT. Translation: CASSTGLGYGTDTQYF.

This chain joins TRBV11-2 and TRBJ2-3, with D possibly being TRBD2 (7 bases). Germline-derived CDR1 and CDR2 are SGHAT and FQNNGV. CDR3 length equals 16 residues. With 6 bases removed from V and 2 bases from J, the gap between germline ends came to 18 bases. CDR3 protein: CASRPGSGTNTDTQYF. In DNA, the CDR3 is TGTGCCAGCAGACCCGGAAGCGGGACAAACACAGATACGCAGTATTTT.

The rearrangement joins TRBV5-4 to TRBJ2-3; D is ambiguous. V lost 0 bases, J lost 4 bases, and 9 bases lay in between. Germline CDR1 and CDR2: SGHNT and YYREEE (reference sequence). This CDR3 is 14 amino acids long. CDR3 coding DNA: TGTGCCAGCAGCTTGGGCCTTACACCAGATACGCAGTATTTT. Encoded protein: CASSLGLTPDTQYF.

The gene calls are TRBV7-2 and TRBJ2-1; perhaps TRBD2 as D (5 bases). With 0 bases removed from V and 8 bases from J, the gap between germline ends came to 14 bases. From germline, CDR1 is SGHTA and CDR2 FQGNSA. This CDR3 is 15 amino acids long. The CDR3 DNA follows: TGTGCCAGCAGCTTAGCTAGCAGTCTGAGGGATGAGCAGTTCTTC. Its protein product is CASSLASSLRDEQFF.

The V and J genes are TRBV30 and TRBJ2-1, with TRBD1 matching over 7 bases. Germline trimming cut 1 base from V and 1 base from J; bases unmatched to any gene: 4. The germline V gene has CDR1 GTSNPN and CDR2 SVGIG (reference sequence). The CDR3 runs to 15 residues. The CDR3 loop reads CAWSAYRGSYNEQFF. The CDR3 DNA sequence: TGTGCCTGGAGTGCTTACAGGGGATCCTACAATGAGCAGTTCTTC.

The gene calls are TRBV14 and TRBJ2-1, with TRBD2 identical over 7 bases. The V and J ends lost 4 bases and 4 bases, in that order; junction bases with no gene match: 7. This CDR3 is 15 amino acids long. CDR1 SGHDN and CDR2 FVKESK come from the germline V gene. The CDR3 coding sequence is TGTGCCAGCAGCCCGCGGGCGGGAGATTACAATGAGCAGTTCTTC. Amino acids: CASSPRAGDYNEQFF.

This chain joins TRBV19 and TRBJ2-7; tentative D call: TRBD2 (6 bases). CDR1 and CDR2 from the germline V gene are LNHDA and SQIVND (reference sequence). Deletions cut 1 base from V and 6 bases from J, with 10 bases between. The CDR3 covers 13 residues. For the CDR3, the DNA is TGTGCCAGTAGTATAGCGACTAGTTCCGAGCAGTACTTC. It encodes CASSIATSSEQYF.

V gene TRBV5-6 combines with J gene TRBJ2-7; a weak D match, TRBD2 (5 bases). The CDR3 totals 16 residues. Germline V gives CDR1 SGHDT, CDR2 YYEEEE. Trimming removed 5 bases from V and 2 bases from J, with 20 bases in between. CDR3 DNA: TGTGCCAGCAGTCGGACTGCGGTTCTCGGTCCCTACGAGCAGTACTTC. This sequence encodes CASSRTAVLGPYEQYF.

The gene calls are TRBV5-4 and TRBJ2-7; 9 bases match TRBD1. The CDR3 contains 15 residues. V lost 5 bases to trimming and J lost 3 bases; unmatched junction nucleotides: 9. Germline V gene lookup returns CDR1 SGHNT and CDR2 YYREEE (reference sequence). The CDR3 reads CASSFGGQGNYEQYF. CDR3 nucleotides: TGTGCCAGCAGTTTTGGGGGACAGGGAAACTACGAGCAGTACTTC.

The chain has TRBV7-2 and TRBJ1-3, with D unresolved. Looked up from germline, CDR1 is SGHTA and CDR2 is FQGNSA. The CDR3 has 13 amino acids. Trimming stripped 2 bases from V and 6 bases from J, with 8 bases between. The CDR3 loop reads CASSLFQSNTIYF. For the CDR3, the DNA is TGTGCCAGCAGCTTATTTCAATCAAACACCATATATTTT.

The chain is built from TRBV29-1 and TRBJ1-1, with D possibly matching TRBD1 (5 bases). Germline assignment: CDR1 SQVTM and CDR2 ANQGSEA. Trimming took off 4 bases at V and 1 base at J, with 7 bases between the two ends. The CDR3 extends over 12 amino acids. CDR3 in amino acids: CSVGQSNTEAFF. The DNA for the CDR3 is TGCAGCGTTGGACAGTCGAACACTGAAGCTTTCTTT.

The CDR3 reads CASSLGTGDSETQYF. Here the CDR3 DNA reads TGTGCCAGCAGCTTGGGGACAGGGGATTCGGAGACCCAGTACTTC. The chain joins TRBV7-7 to TRBJ2-5; 10 bases align to TRBD1. This CDR3 has 15 residues. The junction had 6 bases not matched to a gene; V was cut back by 3 bases and J by 5 bases. The germline V gene has CDR1 SSHAT and CDR2 FNYEAQ (reference sequence).

The V gene is TRBV6-5, the J gene TRBJ1-3; TRBD1 is a possible D gene (6 bases). The CDR3 totals 15 residues. Germline CDR1 is MNHEY and CDR2 is SVGAGI. V lost 7 bases and J 4 bases, leaving 17 bases between the germline ends. The CDR3 protein is CASMIRSDSGNTIYF. DNA of the CDR3: TGTGCCAGCATGATCCGGTCGGACAGCGGAAACACCATATATTTT.

The chain has TRBV25-1 and TRBJ2-7; 11 bases agree with TRBD2. The CDR3 is made up of 14 amino acids. Trimming removed 2 bases from V and 5 bases from J; junction bases left unmatched: 2. In germline, CDR1 is MGHDK, CDR2 SYGVNS. Here the CDR3 DNA reads TGTGCCAGCAGTGAACTAGCGGGAGGTGACGAGCAGTACTTC. Its protein product is CASSELAGGDEQYF.

With respect to this clone: The sample holds other DNA sequences that translate to the same CDR3. This chain connects TRBV2 to TRBJ2-7; 8 bases are a match to TRBD2. The CDR3 runs to 14 residues. V shed 7 bases, J shed 0 bases, and the junction held 5 bases outside the gene matches. Germline V gives CDR1 SNHLY, CDR2 FYNNEI. CDR3 in DNA: TGTGCCAGCATCCTGACTAGCGCCTCCTACGAGCAGTACTTC. It codes for CASILTSASYEQYF. The full variable domain, rest sourced from reference TRBV2 and TRBJ2-7, is EPEVTQTPSHQVTQMGQEVILRCVPISNHLYFYWYRQILGQKVEFLVSFYNNEISEKSEIFDDQFSVERPDGSNFTLKIRSTKLEDSAMYFCASILTSASYEQYFGPGTRLTVT.

The table lists this clone with a count of one. The V gene is TRBV24-1, the J gene TRBJ2-5; TRBD1 matches 9 bases. The V gene end was trimmed by 4 bases and the J gene end by 5 bases; junction bases not matched to a gene: 10. The CDR3 extends over 16 amino acids. Germline loops: CDR1 KGHDR, CDR2 SFDVKD. The CDR3 loop is CATSDVKDRGGETQYF. The DNA of the CDR3 is TGTGCCACCAGTGACGTGAAGGACAGGGGAGGGGAGACCCAGTACTTC.

This sequence joins TRBV15 and TRBJ2-7; TRBD1 matches 7 bases. The CDR3 has 15 amino acids. V shed 3 bases, J shed 4 bases, and the junction held 9 bases outside the gene matches. Germline lookup yields CDR1 LNHNV and CDR2 YYDKDF (reference sequence). As DNA, the CDR3 is TGTGCCACCAGCAGGGAAAAGACAGGGATGTACGAGCAGTACTTC. Translation gives CATSREKTGMYEQYF.

The V call is TRBV7-3, the J call TRBJ2-1; 9 nucleotides match TRBD2. This CDR3 contains 15 residues. With V trimmed by 5 bases and J by 5 bases, 7 bases remained unmatched. Germline V lookup: CDR1 SGHTA, CDR2 FQGTGA. The CDR3 DNA follows: TGTGCCAGCAGCCCGGGACTAGCCCCGAACAATGAGCAGTTCTTC. Amino acid sequence: CASSPGLAPNNEQFF.

This clone was recorded many times. V gene TRBV27 combines with J gene TRBJ1-5; 10 bases line up with TRBD1. This CDR3 is built from 14 residues. Germline values: CDR1 MNHEY, CDR2 SMNVEV (reference sequence). V lost 6 bases to trimming and J lost 5 bases; unmatched junction nucleotides: 4. CDR3 coding DNA: TGTGCCAGCAGCCAGGGACAGGGGTATCAGCCCCAGCATTTT. Its protein is CASSQGQGYQPQHF.

J is TRBJ2-5 and V is TRBV30; 9 bases are shared with TRBD1. This CDR3 contains 15 residues. In germline, CDR1 is GTSNPN, CDR2 SVGIG (reference sequence). The trim removed 1 base at V and 7 bases at J, leaving 10 bases unmatched. The CDR3 is CAWSGGQGWTSTQYF. The CDR3 DNA is TGTGCCTGGAGTGGGGGACAGGGCTGGACATCGACCCAGTACTTC.